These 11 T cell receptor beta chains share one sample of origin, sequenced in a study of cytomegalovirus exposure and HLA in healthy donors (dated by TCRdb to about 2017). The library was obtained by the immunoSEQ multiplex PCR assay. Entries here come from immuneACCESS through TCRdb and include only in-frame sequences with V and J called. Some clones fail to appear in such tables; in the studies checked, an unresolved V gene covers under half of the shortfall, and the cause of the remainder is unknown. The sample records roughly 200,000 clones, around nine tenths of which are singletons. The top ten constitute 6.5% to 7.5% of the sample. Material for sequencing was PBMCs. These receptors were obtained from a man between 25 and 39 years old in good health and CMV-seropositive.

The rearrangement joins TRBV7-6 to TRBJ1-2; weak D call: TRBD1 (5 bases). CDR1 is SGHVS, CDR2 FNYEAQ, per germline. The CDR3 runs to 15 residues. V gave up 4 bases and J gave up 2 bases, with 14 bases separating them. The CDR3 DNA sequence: TGTGCCAGCAGCTCGGCCGGGACGGGGAACTATGGCTACACCTTC. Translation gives CASSSAGTGNYGYTF.

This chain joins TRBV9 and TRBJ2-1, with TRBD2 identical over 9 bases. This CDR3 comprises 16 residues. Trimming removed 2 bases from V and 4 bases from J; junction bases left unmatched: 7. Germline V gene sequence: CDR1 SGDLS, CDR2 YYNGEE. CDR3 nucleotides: TGTGCCAGCAGCGTTACAAGCGGGGGGTCTTACAATGAGCAGTTCTTC. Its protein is CASSVTSGGSYNEQFF. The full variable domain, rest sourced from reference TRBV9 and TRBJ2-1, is DSGVTQTPKHLITATGQRVTLRCSPRSGDLSVYWYQQSLDQGLQFLIQYYNGEERAKGNILERFSAQQFPDLHSELNLSSLELGDSALYFCASSVTSGGSYNEQFFGPGTRLTVL.

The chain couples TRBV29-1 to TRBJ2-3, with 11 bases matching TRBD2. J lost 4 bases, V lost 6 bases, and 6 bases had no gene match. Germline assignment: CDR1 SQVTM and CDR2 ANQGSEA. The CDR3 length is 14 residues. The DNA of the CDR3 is TGCAGCGTCATAGCGGGAGGGGGGGCAGATACGCAGTATTTT. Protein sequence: CSVIAGGGADTQYF.

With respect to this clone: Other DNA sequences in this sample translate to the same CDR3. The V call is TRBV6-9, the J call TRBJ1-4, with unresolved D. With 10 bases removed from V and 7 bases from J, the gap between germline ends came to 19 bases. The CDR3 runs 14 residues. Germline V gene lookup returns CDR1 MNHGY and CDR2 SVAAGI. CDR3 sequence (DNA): TGTGCCATCCCCCGGTTGGATTTGGGTGAAAAACTGTTTTTT. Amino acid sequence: CAIPRLDLGEKLFF.

CDR3 sequence (DNA): TGTGCCAGCAGCCAAGGGATCTACGAGCAGTACTTC. Its protein product is CASSQGIYEQYF. The chain is built from TRBV7-2 and TRBJ2-7; D uncertain. V was pared by 5 bases and J by 3 bases, with 8 bases between. CDR3 length equals 12 residues. Germline assignment: CDR1 SGHTA and CDR2 FQGNSA.

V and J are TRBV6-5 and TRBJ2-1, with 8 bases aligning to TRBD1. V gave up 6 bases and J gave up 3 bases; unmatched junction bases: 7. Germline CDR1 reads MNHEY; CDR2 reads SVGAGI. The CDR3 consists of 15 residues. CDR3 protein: CASSPGTGNYNEQFF. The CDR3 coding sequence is TGTGCCAGCAGCCCCGGGACAGGCAACTACAATGAGCAGTTCTTC.

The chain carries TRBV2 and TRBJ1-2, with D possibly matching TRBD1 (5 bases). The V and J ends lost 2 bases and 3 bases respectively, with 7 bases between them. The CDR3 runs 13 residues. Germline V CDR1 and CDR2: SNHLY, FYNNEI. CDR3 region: CASSEQGHYGYTF. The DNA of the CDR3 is TGTGCCAGCAGTGAACAGGGTCACTATGGCTACACCTTC.

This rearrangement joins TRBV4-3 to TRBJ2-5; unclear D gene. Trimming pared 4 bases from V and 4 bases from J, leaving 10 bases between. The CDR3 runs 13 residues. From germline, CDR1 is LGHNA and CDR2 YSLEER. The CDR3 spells CASSLLGGETQYF. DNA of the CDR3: TGCGCCAGCAGCCTTCTAGGTGGAGAGACCCAGTACTTC.

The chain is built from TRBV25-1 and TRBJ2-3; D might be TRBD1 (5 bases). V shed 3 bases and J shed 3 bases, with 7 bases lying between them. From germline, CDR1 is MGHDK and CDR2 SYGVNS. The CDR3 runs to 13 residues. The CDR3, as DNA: TGTGCCAGCAGTGATGCAGGGACAGATACGCAGTATTTT. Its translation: CASSDAGTDTQYF.

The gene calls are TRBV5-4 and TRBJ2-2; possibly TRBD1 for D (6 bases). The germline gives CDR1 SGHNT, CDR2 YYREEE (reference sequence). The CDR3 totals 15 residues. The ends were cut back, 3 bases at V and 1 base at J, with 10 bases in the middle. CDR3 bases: TGTGCCAGCAGCTACGAACAGGGGAACACCGGGGAGCTGTTTTTT. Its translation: CASSYEQGNTGELFF.

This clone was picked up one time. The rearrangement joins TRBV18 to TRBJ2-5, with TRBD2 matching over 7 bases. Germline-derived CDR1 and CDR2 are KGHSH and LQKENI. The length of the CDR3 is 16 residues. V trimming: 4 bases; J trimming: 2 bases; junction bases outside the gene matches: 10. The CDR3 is CASSHYAGGGQETQYF. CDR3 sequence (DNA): TGTGCCAGCTCACACTACGCTGGCGGGGGACAAGAGACCCAGTACTTC.